This T cell receptor (beta chain) was captured by sequencing in a study of shared clonotypes between healthy human individuals (dated by TCRdb to 2020 to 2022). Regarding the study in general: A few men and two women, aged 18 to 49 years, made up the cohort. For each donor, three plates each were used for CD4 naive and CD4 memory, two plates were used for CD8 naive, and one plate was used for CD8 memory. Leukapheresis yielded between about 0.9 and 9.5 billion PBMCs per donor. Blood TCR repertoires of several healthy adults were deeply sequenced to estimate repertoire size and the extent of clonotype sharing between individuals. Different laboratories and diverse techniques were used to prepare libraries and sequence TCR repertoires, to increase sequencing depth and limit assay-specific biases.

Broad study findings and their caveats: Pairwise subsampling led to the expectation that sequencing depth would affect the degree of clonotype sharing among donors. Sampling was restricted to blood, and TCR repertoires in tissue are likely to differ from TCR repertoires in blood. Compared with non-shared clonotypes, the clonotypes found in all four sorted-subset donors had higher generation probabilities. Around 5.4% of naive CD4, 3.5% of naive CD8, 2.3% of memory CD4, and around 0.4% of memory CD8 clonotypes were shared across several donors. Estimated clonotype richness was generally larger for naive than for memory subsets. Rarefaction of sorted-subset datasets indicated incomplete sequencing despite the large sequencing depth. Because the study included only a small number of donors, the genetic and exposure-history diversity represented was limited.

CD8 naive samples consisted of CD45RO-negative cells that were positively selected for CCR7, yielding a CD45RA+CCR7+ population without TemRA cells. The donors were healthy, HIV-negative adults with no recently reported acute infections or vaccinations. All donors were Caucasian adults living in Nashville, Tennessee, USA. Blood was collected by leukapheresis, and PBMCs were isolated by Ficoll-Histopaque density gradient centrifugation and then cryopreserved in liquid nitrogen vapor phase. Analytical flow cytometry was used to check the purity and quantity of each magnetically sorted T cell population. From each sorted fraction, genomic DNA was isolated and quantified by UV absorbance on a Nanodrop 2000c. TCR CDR3 regions were amplified from genomic DNA by multiplex PCR using the deep immunoSEQ assay. Genomic DNA extracted from each cell subset was distributed evenly over all wells of several immunoSEQ 96-well plates, and each plate served as one replicate. Each replicate PCR for sorted subsets received approximately 200 ng genomic DNA, equal to roughly 30,000 T cell genomes. The purified libraries were quantified using a Qubit 3.0 fluorometer, sized with a Bioanalyzer 2100, and then quantified again using the KAPA Library Quantification kit. Each immunoSEQ 96-well plate was sequenced on its own single-read 150-cycle Illumina NextSeq 550 flow cell. For the original study's pipeline: Because the immunoSEQ output included only junctional sequences and no quality scores, the filtering could not be the same as the filtering used for full-length reads. To assign V/J genes and CDR3, sequences were annotated against IMGT germline references using PyIR, a Python wrapper for IgBLAST v1.9. Reads were removed for weak V/J assignments (E-value above 1e-6), missing CDR3, stop codons, out-of-frame junctions, or ambiguous translated residues. V3J clonotypes were defined as sequences sharing an identical inferred V gene, J gene, and CDR3 amino acid sequence. To compute the percentage overlap between repertoires, the number of shared unique clonotypes was divided by the size of the smaller repertoire. Three approaches were used to assess repertoire richness: RTK rarefaction, the Chao1 estimator, and Recon v2.1 estimates of unobserved clonotypes. Generation probabilities were computed with OLGA for all TCRbeta clonotypes obtained by the gDNA method from several donors. TCRdb obtained this table from immuneACCESS and retained in-frame rearrangements with V and J assigned. These tables miss some clones; where compared with another copy, unresolved V genes account for less than half of the shortfall, and the remainder is unexplained. That table supplies the V and J calls and clone size; D and trimming were determined from the DNA. In all, the sample holds nearly 2 million clones, and over 85% of those were seen once. The leading ten clones occupy more than 0.9% of the sample.

On this clone: The antigen it recognizes is unknown. No much larger clone exists at a distance of one base, and base qualities are not known.

V loses 2 bases of germline sequence and J loses 11 bases, and the interval between the two ends is 12 bases. The germline V gene (reference sequence) specifies SEHNR as CDR1 and FQNEAQ as CDR2. The CDR3 goes from the cysteine to the phenylalanine over 13 residues. Left in the record is the CDR3 DNA by itself, 39 bases read in frame from the first base. This receptor was obtained from a man aged 18 to 29 in good health. The sequencing sample was made of naive CD8+ T cells sorted from blood. The cell subset or site label, read with the paper, signifies: CD45RA+CCR7+. The rearrangement combines TRBV7-9 with TRBJ2-2, with no reliable assignment of the D segment. The CDR3 reads as follows: CASSLPAGVELFF. In nucleotides, the sequence is TGTGCCAGCAGCTTACCCGCCGGTGTTGAGCTGTTTTTT.